This entry describes one T cell receptor (beta chain). Original methodology: Amplification from reference gene primers served as the basis for estimated nucleated cell counts. Generated by immunoSEQ multiplex PCR, the TCRdb table keeps only in-frame clones and is missing some. V, J and clone size are those of that table, while D and trimming were read from the DNA. The sample shows 140,000 to 150,000 clones, over 75% of them seen only once. This entry is derived from a study of blood T cell repertoires in COVID-19. Across the whole study: Samples taken during acute and convalescent COVID-19 were collected in the United States, Italy and Spain. PBMCs, B-cell-depleted T cells, or T cells were the source of the cDNA or gDNA that made up the material.

Sample: peripheral blood. This TCR came from a human donor in a cohort sampled during active COVID-19.

CDR3 loop: CASSIAYGDRGQGYTF. CDR3 nucleotide sequence: TGTGCCAGTAGTATTGCGTATGGGGACAGGGGGCAAGGCTACACCTTC. This chain uses TRBV19 with TRBJ1-2; 12 bases fit TRBD1. The CDR3 runs to 16 residues. V lost 3 bases and J lost 8; bases outside the gene matches: 10. Looked up from germline, CDR1 is LNHDA and CDR2 is SQIVND (reference sequence).